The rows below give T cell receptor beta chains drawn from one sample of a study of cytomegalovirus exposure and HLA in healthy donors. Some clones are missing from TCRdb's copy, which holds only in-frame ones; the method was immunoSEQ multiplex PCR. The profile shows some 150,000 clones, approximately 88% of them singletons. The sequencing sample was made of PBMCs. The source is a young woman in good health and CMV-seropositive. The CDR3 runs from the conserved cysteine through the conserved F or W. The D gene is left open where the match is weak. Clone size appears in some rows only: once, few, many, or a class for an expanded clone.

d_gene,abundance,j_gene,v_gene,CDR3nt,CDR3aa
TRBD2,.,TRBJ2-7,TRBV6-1,TGTGCCAGCAGTGAATCGGCGGGAGAATGGGGCGAGCAGTACTTC,CASSESAGEWGEQYF
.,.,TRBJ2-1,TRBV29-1,TGCAGCGTTCTTTTGATGGAGAGACCGAACAATGAGCAGTTCTTC,CSVLLMERPNNEQFF
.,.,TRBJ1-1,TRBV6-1,TGTGCCAGCAGTGAAATTCTATCGAACACTGAAGCTTTCTTT,CASSEILSNTEAFF
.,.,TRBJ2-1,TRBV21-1,TGTGCCAGCAGCAATCCGGGACAGGGAGGGTTGATGGTCTACAATGAGCAGTTCTTC,CASSNPGQGGLMVYNEQFF
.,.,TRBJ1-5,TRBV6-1,TGTGCCAGCAGTGAAATTAGGGCAGGGGATCAGCCCCAGCATTTT,CASSEIRAGDQPQHF
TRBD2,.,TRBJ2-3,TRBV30,TGTGCCTGGAGTGCCCGGGGGGGAGACACAGATACGCAGTATTTT,CAWSARGGDTDTQYF
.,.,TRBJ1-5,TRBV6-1,TGTGCCAGCAGTCAAGGGAGGGGCCGCGCAAGTCAGCCCCAGCATTTT,CASSQGRGRASQPQHF
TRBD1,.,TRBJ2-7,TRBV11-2,TGTGCCAGCAGCTGGGACAGGGGTTACGAGCAGTACTTC,CASSWDRGYEQYF
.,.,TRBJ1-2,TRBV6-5,TGTGCCAGCAGAGCTACAGGCGCTAACTATGGCTACACCTTC,CASRATGANYGYTF
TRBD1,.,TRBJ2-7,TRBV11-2,TGTGCCAGCAGCCCCCTGGACAGGACCTCATCCTACGAGCAGTACTTC,CASSPLDRTSSYEQYF
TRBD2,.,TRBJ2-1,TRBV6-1,TGTGCCAGCAGTCTGACTAGCGGCTCTCGGGGTGAGCAGTTCTTC,CASSLTSGSRGEQFF
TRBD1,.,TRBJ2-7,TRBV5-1,TGCGCCAGCAGTTTGTTGACAGGGAGCTCCTACGAGCAGTACTTC,CASSLLTGSSYEQYF
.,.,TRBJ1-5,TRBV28,TGTGCCAGCAGTTGGGGGGAACAGCCCCAGCATTTT,CASSWGEQPQHF
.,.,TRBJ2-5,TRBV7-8,TGTGCCAGCAGCCATAGGGCAGGGCCTCAAGAGACCCAGTACTTC,CASSHRAGPQETQYF
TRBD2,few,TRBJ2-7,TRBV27,TGTGCCAGCAGTTTTAGCGGGAGCTCCTACGAGCAGTACTTC,CASSFSGSSYEQYF
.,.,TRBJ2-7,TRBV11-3,TGTGCCAGCAGCTTATCCCACTACGAGCAGTACTTC,CASSLSHYEQYF
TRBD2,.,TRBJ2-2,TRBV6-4,TGTGCCAGCAGGCGACTAGCGGGATCCACCGGGGAGCTGTTTTTT,CASRRLAGSTGELFF
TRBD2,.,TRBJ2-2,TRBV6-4,TGTGCCAGCAGAAGGACTAGCGACACCGGGGAGCTGTTTTTT,CASRRTSDTGELFF
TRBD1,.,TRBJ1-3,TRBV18,TGTGCCAGCTCTGACCGAAATTTCGGGACAGCTACAGGAAACACCATATATTTT,CASSDRNFGTATGNTIYF
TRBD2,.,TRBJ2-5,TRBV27,TGTGCCAGCAGTCCTCATTTAGCGGGTATCCAAGAGACCCAGTACTTC,CASSPHLAGIQETQYF
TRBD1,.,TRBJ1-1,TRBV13,TGTGCCAGCAGCTCGGGACAGTGGAGTCTGGGCACTGAAGCTTTCTTT,CASSSGQWSLGTEAFF
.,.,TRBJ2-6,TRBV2,TGTGCCACGGGTGGGGCCTCTGGGGCCAACGTCCTGACTTTC,CATGGASGANVLTF
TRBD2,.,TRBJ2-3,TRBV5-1,TGCGCCAGCAGGGAGGGACTAGCGGGACGCACAGATACGCAGTATTTT,CASREGLAGRTDTQYF
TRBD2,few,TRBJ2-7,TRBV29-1,TGCAGCGTTGGGACCGGGACTAGCTACGAGCAGTACTTC,CSVGTGTSYEQYF
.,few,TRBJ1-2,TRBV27,TGTGCCAGCAGTCCCCTCAGGGTGGAATATGGCTACACCTTC,CASSPLRVEYGYTF
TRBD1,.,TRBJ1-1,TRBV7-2,TGTGCCAGCAGCCGAGATGCGACAGGGTTTGAAGCTTTCTTT,CASSRDATGFEAFF
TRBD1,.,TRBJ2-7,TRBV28,TGTGCCAGCCGTCGAACAGGGGGCTCCTACGAGCAGTACTTC,CASRRTGGSYEQYF
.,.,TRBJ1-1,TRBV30,TGTGCCTGGAGTGTACAAGGGGTAACTGAAGCTTTCTTT,CAWSVQGVTEAFF
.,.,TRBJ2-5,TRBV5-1,TGCGCCAGCAGTTTGGGGTATCAGGTCCAAGAGACCCAGTACTTC,CASSLGYQVQETQYF
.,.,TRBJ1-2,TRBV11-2,TGTGCCAGCAGCACAGGGTCGGGCTATGGCTACACCTTC,CASSTGSGYGYTF
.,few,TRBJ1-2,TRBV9,TGTGCCAGCAGCCCAGGGAGCGGGGGCTACACCTTC,CASSPGSGGYTF
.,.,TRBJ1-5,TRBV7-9,TGTGCCAGCAGCTTAGCTGGTGCGGGGACGGGGCCCCAGCATTTT,CASSLAGAGTGPQHF
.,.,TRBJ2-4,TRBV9,TGTGCCAGCAGCGTAGACAGCACTTCGAGGGACATTCAGTACTTC,CASSVDSTSRDIQYF
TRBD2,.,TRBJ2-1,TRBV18,TGTGCCAGCTCACCCGGACTAGCGGACAATGAGCAGTTCTTC,CASSPGLADNEQFF
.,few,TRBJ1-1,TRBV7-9,TGTGCCAGCAGCTTAGGGGTGCGGACTGAAGCTTTCTTT,CASSLGVRTEAFF
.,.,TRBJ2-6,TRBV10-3,TGTGCCATCAGTGAGTCGACTCGGAGCTCTGGGGCCAACGTCCTGACTTTC,CAISESTRSSGANVLTF
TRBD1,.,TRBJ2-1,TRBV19,TGTGCCAGTAGCCCTGACAGGGGGTTCGTGAATGAGCAGTTCTTC,CASSPDRGFVNEQFF
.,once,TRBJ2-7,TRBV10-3,TGTGCCATCAGTGAGTCGGGAGGCTTTAGCAACGAGCAGTACTTC,CAISESGGFSNEQYF
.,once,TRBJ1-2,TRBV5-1,TGCGCCAGCAGCGTTGACTCGAACTATGGCTACACCTTC,CASSVDSNYGYTF
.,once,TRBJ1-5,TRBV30,TGTGCCTGGAGTGGGGCCAATCAGGATCAGCCCCAGCATTTT,CAWSGANQDQPQHF
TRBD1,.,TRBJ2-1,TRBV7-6,TGTGCCAGCAGCTTAACAGGGGGTGGTGCGTCGGACAATGAGCAGTTCTTC,CASSLTGGGASDNEQFF
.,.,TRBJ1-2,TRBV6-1,TGTGCCAGCAGGGACCCGACAGACCCCTATGGCTACACCTTC,CASRDPTDPYGYTF
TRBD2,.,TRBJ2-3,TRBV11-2,TGTGCCAGCAGCTTTAGCGGGACGAGCACAGATACGCAGTATTTT,CASSFSGTSTDTQYF
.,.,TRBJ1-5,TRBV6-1,TGTGCCAGCGCCTCCCAGGGATTCGGCAATCAGCCCCAGCATTTT,CASASQGFGNQPQHF
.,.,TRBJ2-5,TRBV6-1,TGTGCCAGTCGGTCCCAAGAGACCCAGTACTTC,CASRSQETQYF
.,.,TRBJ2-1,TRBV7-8,TGTGCCAGCAGCTTGCGGGCCGGCTACAATGAGCAGTTCTTC,CASSLRAGYNEQFF
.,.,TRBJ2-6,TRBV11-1,TGTGCCAGCAGCCACAGGGTGTCTGGGGCCAACGTCCTGACTTTC,CASSHRVSGANVLTF
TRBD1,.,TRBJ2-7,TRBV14,TGTGCCAGCAGCCCCGGGACAGGGAATTACGAGCAGTACTTC,CASSPGTGNYEQYF